The 28 T cell receptor beta chains below come from one sample, sequenced in a study of T-cell reconstitution after alpha-beta-depleted transplantation in children. Preparing the TCRbeta library involved the use of unique molecular identifiers. Each CDR3 protein is one row after TCRdb ran MiXCR on the PCR reads. The table records around 440,000 distinct CDR3 sequences, under 12% of them present only once. Sequencing used PBMCs, obtained before TCRalphabeta/CD19-depleted stem cell transplant. The receptor set was obtained from a child aged 2 to 10 with inherited bone marrow failure, due to receive a stem cell transplant.

This clonotype has just one count. This could be a read error, since a much larger clone is one nucleotide away. V is TRBV28 and J is TRBJ2-4; D is perhaps TRBD1 (7 bases). This CDR3 has 14 residues. Germline assignment: CDR1 MDHEN and CDR2 SYDVKM. The CDR3 bases are TGTGCCAGCCTGGAGGGGGCGAGCAAAGACATTCAGTACTTC. This encodes CASLEGASKDIQYF.

Only a few counts were recorded for this clonotype. CDR3 in amino acids: CASSLDVAGGPYNEQFF. CDR3 DNA: TGCGCCAGCAGCTTGGATGTAGCGGGAGGCCCCTACAATGAGCAGTTCTTC. The chain joins TRBV5-1 to TRBJ2-1; 10 bases match TRBD2. CDR3 length: 17 residues. Germline values: CDR1 SGHRS, CDR2 YFSETQ. J was trimmed by 2 bases and V by 0 bases; bases with no gene match: 5.

In its sample, this clonotype was seen many times. The chain recombines TRBV5-1 with TRBJ2-7; the match to TRBD1 covers 7 bases. After removal of 0 bases from V and 0 bases from J, the junction contained 3 bases not matched to a gene. The CDR3 is 15 amino acids. Germline CDR1 is SGHRS and CDR2 is YFSETQ. CDR3 bases: TGCGCCAGCAGCTTGGATGGGACAGACTCCTACGAGCAGTACTTC. Protein sequence: CASSLDGTDSYEQYF. Full variable domain (remainder filled in from reference TRBV5-1 and TRBJ2-7): KAGVTQTPRYLIKTRGQQVTLSCSPISGHRSVSWYQQTPGQGLQFLFEYFSETQRNKGNFPGRFSGRQFSNSRSEMNVSTLELGDSALYLCASSLDGTDSYEQYFGPGTRLTVT.

This clonotype was seen many times. The chain employs TRBV7-9 and TRBJ2-1; TRBD1 matches 8 bases. Germline CDR1 reads SEHNR; CDR2 reads FQNEAQ (reference sequence). The CDR3 is 14 amino acids. V shed 4 bases, J shed 9 bases, and the junction held 8 bases outside the gene matches. The CDR3 region is CASSYGRGLGEQFF. CDR3 nucleotide sequence: TGTGCCAGCAGCTATGGCAGGGGGCTTGGTGAGCAGTTCTTC.

This clonotype occurred many times. CDR3 sequence (DNA): TGTGCCAGCAGCTCGCTAGCGGAGCAGTTCTTC. Its translation is CASSSLAEQFF. V usage is TRBV5-4 and J usage is TRBJ2-1, with D possibly TRBD2 on 6 matching bases. Trimming shortened V by 3 bases and J by 10 bases, and 8 bases separated the two germline ends. Germline-derived CDR1 and CDR2 are SGHNT and YYREEE (reference sequence). This CDR3 is 11 amino acids long. Supplemented by reference TRBV5-4 and TRBJ2-1, the full variable domain reads ETGVTQSPTHLIKTRGQQVTLRCSSQSGHNTVSWYQQALGQGPQFIFQYYREEENGRGNFPPRFSGLQFPNYSSELNVNALELDDSALYLCASSSLAEQFFGPGTRLTVL.

The V call is TRBV18, the J call TRBJ2-1; D gene unclear. Per germline, CDR1 KGHSH and CDR2 LQKENI. Trimming took 0 bases from V and 6 from J, leaving 21 bases between them. This CDR3 is 18 amino acids long. Here the CDR3 reads CASSPPNSVSPFRNEQFF. CDR3 nucleotide sequence: TGTGCCAGCTCACCACCGAACAGCGTAAGTCCCTTTCGCAATGAGCAGTTCTTC.

This clonotype was observed at least ten times. This chain joins TRBV27 and TRBJ2-2; no clear D gene. Trimming cost V 1 base and J 6 bases, with 3 bases left between them. CDR1 is MNHEY, CDR2 SMNVEV, per germline (reference sequence). This CDR3 has 12 residues. DNA for the CDR3: TGTGCCAGCAGTTTATTCGCCGGGGAGCTGTTTTTT. This encodes CASSLFAGELFF.

The sample holds many counts of this clonotype. The chain carries TRBV18 and TRBJ2-1; unclear D gene. The germline V and J ends were trimmed by 0 bases and 8 bases, with 5 bases remaining between them. The CDR3 runs 12 residues. Germline-derived CDR1 and CDR2 are KGHSH and LQKENI. In DNA, the CDR3 is TGTGCCAGCTCACCACCGGTGGATGAGCAGTTCTTC. This translates into CASSPPVDEQFF.

The J gene is TRBJ2-7, the V gene TRBV9; a possible D gene is TRBD1 (6 bases). The CDR3 extends over 14 amino acids. The V gene's germline CDR1 is SGDLS and CDR2 YYNGEE. Trimming removed 3 bases from V and 5 bases from J, with 15 bases in between. The CDR3 DNA follows: TGTGCCAGCAGCGAGGGGGATTCCCTACACGAGCAGTACTTC. Its protein is CASSEGDSLHEQYF.

At least ten counts were recorded for this clonotype. The chain combines TRBV6-1 with TRBJ2-7, with 8 bases fitting TRBD2. The J segment lost 0 bases and the V segment lost 7 bases, leaving 8 bases of the junction unmatched. This CDR3 region has 15 residues. Per germline, CDR1 MNHNS and CDR2 SASEGT. The CDR3 DNA is TGTGCCAGCACCCCAGCGGGGGTTGCCTCCTACGAGCAGTACTTC. Protein: CASTPAGVASYEQYF.

This clonotype was detected many times. This rearrangement joins TRBV12-3 or TRBV12-4 to TRBJ1-5; 8 bases are shared with TRBD1. The CDR3 is 15 residues long. The trim removed 5 bases at V and 6 bases at J, leaving 9 bases unmatched. The CDR3: CASSNDRGVAQPQHF. The CDR3 coding sequence is TGTGCCAGCAGTAACGACAGGGGAGTCGCTCAGCCCCAGCATTTT.

This clonotype was recorded at least ten times. The genes are TRBV9 and TRBJ2-5; unclear D gene. V gave up 0 bases and J gave up 4 bases, with 13 bases separating them. The CDR3 has 15 amino acids. Germline V gives CDR1 SGDLS, CDR2 YYNGEE. CDR3 in DNA: TGTGCCAGCAGCGTAGATGCGGAATGGAGAGAGACCCAGTACTTC. Amino acid sequence: CASSVDAEWRETQYF.

The sample holds a few counts of this clonotype. The CDR3 is CASQKPGSYNEQFF. CDR3 nucleotides: TGTGCCAGCCAAAAGCCAGGGTCCTACAATGAGCAGTTCTTC. The genes are TRBV12-3 or TRBV12-4 and TRBJ2-1; TRBD1 might be the D (5 bases). This CDR3 region has 14 residues. V lost 8 bases and J 1 base, leaving 12 bases between the germline ends.

This clonotype was detected many times. The chain uses TRBV7-2 and TRBJ1-5; maybe TRBD1 (6 bases). Trimming left V 5 bases short and J 5 bases short, with 16 bases between. Germline V gene lookup returns CDR1 SGHTA and CDR2 FQGNSA. CDR3 length: 15 residues. Written as DNA, the CDR3 is TGTGCCAGCAGCCAAGAAACAGGGAGGGATCAGCCCCAGCATTTT. Its protein is CASSQETGRDQPQHF.

In this sample, this clonotype turned up many times. The genes are TRBV2 and TRBJ2-5, with 11 bases identical to TRBD2. V dropped 4 bases and J dropped 1; count of bases not matched to a gene: 2. The CDR3 runs to 15 residues. Germline values: CDR1 SNHLY, CDR2 FYNNEI. CDR3 loop: CASSGLAGSQETQYF. CDR3 DNA: TGTGCCAGCAGTGGACTAGCGGGATCCCAAGAGACCCAGTACTTC.

This clonotype came up many times. The chain joins TRBV4-2 to TRBJ2-1; maybe TRBD1 (5 bases). The CDR3 runs 17 residues. V shed 0 bases and J shed 0 bases, with 12 bases lying between them. Germline V gene data show CDR1 as LGHNA and CDR2 as YNFKEQ. CDR3 coding DNA: TGTGCCAGCAGCCAAGAGAAGGACAAGAGCTCCTACAATGAGCAGTTCTTC. Amino acids: CASSQEKDKSSYNEQFF.

DNA for the CDR3: TGCGCCAGCAGCCACTCTGGCGCCGGGGGAGAGGAGCAGTACTTC. Protein: CASSHSGAGGEEQYF. This chain uses TRBV4-3 with TRBJ2-7; D may be TRBD2 (6 bases). Trimming took 3 bases from V and 7 from J, leaving 19 bases between them. Germline V gives CDR1 LGHNA, CDR2 YSLEER. This CDR3 spans 15 amino acids.

The CDR3 DNA sequence: TGTGCCAGCTCACCTCCGACAGGATTTGAAGCTTTCTTT. Protein sequence: CASSPPTGFEAFF. V gene TRBV18 combines with J gene TRBJ1-1, with a tentative D call TRBD1 (6 bases). Trimming pared 3 bases from V and 7 bases from J, leaving 12 bases between. Germline V gene sequence: CDR1 KGHSH, CDR2 LQKENI. The CDR3 spans 13 residues.

This clonotype came up many times. The V gene is TRBV4-2, the J gene TRBJ2-1; D gene unclear. Trimming shortened V by 0 bases and J by 2 bases, and 8 bases separated the two germline ends. The CDR3 runs 15 residues. Germline values: CDR1 LGHNA, CDR2 YNFKEQ. The CDR3 protein is CASSQDWTTYNEQFF. CDR3 coding DNA: TGTGCCAGCAGCCAAGATTGGACCACCTACAATGAGCAGTTCTTC.

The rearrangement uses TRBV28 and TRBJ2-3, with D possibly called TRBD1 or TRBD2 (5 bases each). With 3 bases removed from V and 0 bases from J, the gap between germline ends came to 16 bases. Germline CDR1 is MDHEN and CDR2 is SYDVKM. The CDR3 is made up of 17 amino acids. The CDR3 sequence: CASSFYDMGVSTDTQYF. The CDR3 DNA is TGTGCCAGCAGTTTTTATGATATGGGGGTGAGCACAGATACGCAGTATTTT.

The rearrangement links TRBV20-1 to TRBJ2-5, with TRBD2 matching over 9 bases. CDR3 length equals 14 residues. V shed 6 bases, J shed 1 base, and the junction held 6 bases outside the gene matches. The germline gives CDR1 DFQATT, CDR2 SNEGSKA (reference sequence). The CDR3: CSAIAGAGQETQYF. In nucleotides, the CDR3 is TGCAGTGCCATAGCGGGAGCGGGCCAAGAGACCCAGTACTTC.

This clonotype showed up many times. CDR3 bases: TGTGCCACCAGCACAGCCAAAAACATTCAGTACTTC. Amino acids: CATSTAKNIQYF. V is TRBV15 and J is TRBJ2-4; D uncertain. Germline V gene sequence: CDR1 LNHNV, CDR2 YYDKDF (reference sequence). Deletions cut 4 bases from V and 0 bases from J, with 1 base between. The CDR3 extends over 12 amino acids.

V gene TRBV20-1 combines with J gene TRBJ2-2, with D perhaps matching TRBD1 (6 bases). This CDR3 region has 14 residues. CDR1 and CDR2 (germline): DFQATT, SNEGSKA (reference sequence). V lost 3 bases to trimming and J lost 4 bases, with 12 bases between them. This CDR3 is CSASWGPPTGELFF. The CDR3, as DNA: TGCAGTGCTAGTTGGGGGCCTCCCACCGGGGAGCTGTTTTTT.

This clonotype showed up many times. The rearrangement uses TRBV28 and TRBJ2-1; a possible D gene is TRBD2 (6 bases). With 11 bases removed from V and 0 bases from J, the gap between germline ends came to 11 bases. Germline CDR1 MDHEN, CDR2 SYDVKM. The CDR3 consists of 13 residues. CDR3 nucleotide sequence: TGTGCCTCGGGGGAGGTCTCCTACAATGAGCAGTTCTTC. Its translation is CASGEVSYNEQFF. Full variable domain (outside the CDR3, taken from reference TRBV28 and TRBJ2-1): DVKVTQSSRYLVKRTGEKVFLECVQDMDHENMFWYRQDPGLGLRLIYFSYDVKMKEKGDIPEGYSVSREKKERFSLILESASTNQTSMYLCASGEVSYNEQFFGPGTRLTVL.

The chain links TRBV27 to TRBJ2-7; D is undetermined. The CDR3 has 15 amino acids. Germline values: CDR1 MNHEY, CDR2 SMNVEV (reference sequence). The V and J ends lost 7 bases and 3 bases respectively, with 19 bases between them. CDR3 sequence: CASIPLTFVCYEQYF. CDR3 sequence (DNA): TGTGCCAGCATTCCTCTCACTTTCGTTTGCTACGAGCAGTACTTC.

This clonotype was counted once. This clone may be a read error of a much larger clone one base away. This chain uses TRBV12-3 or TRBV12-4 with TRBJ2-3; TRBD2 is a possible D gene (5 bases). The V and J ends lost 1 base and 5 bases respectively, with 13 bases between them. This CDR3 spans 15 amino acids. CDR3 in DNA: TGTGCCAGCAGTTTAGGGGTGGGAGTAGTAGATACGCAGTATTTT. Its protein is CASSLGVGVVDTQYF.

Comments on this clonotype: One base away lies a much larger clone, so this may be a sequencing read error. The J gene is TRBJ2-3, the V gene TRBV24-1; 11 positions agree with TRBD2. The CDR3 sequence is 16 residues long. The ends lost 11 bases at V and 2 bases at J; junction bases unmatched: 11. CDR1 and CDR2 (germline): KGHDR, SFDVKD. The CDR3 nucleotides are TGTGCCATCTCCTCTAGCGGGAGGTCCATCACAGATACGCAGTATTTT. This gives the protein CAISSSGRSITDTQYF.

This clonotype was seen many times. V usage is TRBV29-1 and J usage is TRBJ2-3, with 14 bases lining up with TRBD2. V trimming: 5 bases; J trimming: 4 bases; junction bases outside the gene matches: 8. The CDR3 runs 16 residues. Germline CDR1 reads SQVTM; CDR2 reads ANQGSEA. The CDR3 protein is CSVRGLAGGGADTQYF. The CDR3 coding sequence is TGCAGCGTTCGTGGACTAGCGGGAGGAGGGGCAGATACGCAGTATTTT.